The next 19 T cell receptor beta chains were all read from a single sample in a study of vaccination and CD4 T cells after COVID-19. Indicated time point: late sampling 161 to 241 days after vaccination in a few convalescent patients. TCRdb re-called the PCR reads through MiXCR, storing one row per CDR3 protein. The sample carries around 28,000 distinct CDR3 sequences, under 65% recorded once. Material: CD4+ T cells from blood, obtained about 7 months after SARS-CoV-2 vaccination. The receptors derive from a human donor who had recovered from COVID-19.

This clonotype was picked up one time. This chain uses TRBV4-1 with TRBJ2-5; TRBD2 agrees at 12 bases. Germline-derived CDR1 and CDR2 are MGHRA and YSYEKL. CDR3 length: 18 residues. V lost 5 bases and J lost 1; bases outside the gene matches: 11. CDR3 nucleotide sequence: TGCGCCAGCAGCGAGGAGGCACTAGCGGGAGGACGCCAAGAGACCCAGTACTTC. Its translation: CASSEEALAGGRQETQYF.

This clonotype has more than one count but fewer than ten. V gene TRBV20-1 combines with J gene TRBJ2-5; D uncertain. Looked up from germline, CDR1 is DFQATT and CDR2 is SNEGSKA (reference sequence). Trimming shortened V by 1 base and J by 0 bases, and 3 bases separated the two germline ends. CDR3 length equals 12 residues. The chain's CDR3 is CSARAYQETQYF. The CDR3 DNA reads TGCAGTGCTAGAGCATACCAAGAGACCCAGTACTTC.

This clonotype has more than one count but fewer than ten. V is TRBV20-1 and J is TRBJ2-2, with TRBD2 matching 12 bases. CDR1 DFQATT and CDR2 SNEGSKA come from the germline V gene (reference sequence). The ends lost 5 bases at V and 6 bases at J; junction bases unmatched: 4. This CDR3 comprises 14 residues. The CDR3 is CSAGGLAGSGELFF. The CDR3 region has the DNA TGCAGTGCTGGAGGACTAGCGGGATCCGGGGAGCTGTTTTTT.

The rearrangement joins TRBV28 to TRBJ2-3; the match to TRBD2 covers 14 bases. CDR3 length equals 17 residues. V was pared by 5 bases and J by 2 bases, with 6 bases of the junction left unmatched. Germline CDR1 and CDR2: MDHEN and SYDVKM. The CDR3, as DNA: TGTGCCAGCAGTGCAGGGACTAGCGGGGGCATCACAGATACGCAGTATTTT. Amino acid sequence: CASSAGTSGGITDTQYF.

As concerns this clonotype: Relative to the germline gene, one junction end is altered; a read error may explain this. The chain uses TRBV28 and TRBJ1-1; possible D gene TRBD1, 6 bases. The CDR3 extends over 17 amino acids. Germline V lookup: CDR1 MDHEN, CDR2 SYDVKM. The CDR3 loop is CSSSSPSAGRGGTEAFF. The CDR3 DNA sequence: TGTTCCAGCAGTTCACCTAGCGCTGGGAGAGGGGGCACTGAAGCTTTCTTT.

This clonotype was counted a single time. This rearrangement joins TRBV27 to TRBJ1-1, with no clear D. V shed 0 bases and J shed 5 bases, with 7 bases lying between them. The CDR3 is 13 amino acids. In germline, CDR1 is MNHEY, CDR2 SMNVEV (reference sequence). The DNA for the CDR3 is TGTGCCAGCAGTTTATCGGGAACAACTGAAGCTTTCTTT. This encodes CASSLSGTTEAFF.

The chain links TRBV27 to TRBJ1-1; a possible D gene is TRBD1 (6 bases). The germline V and J ends were trimmed by 4 bases and 0 bases, with 9 bases remaining between them. Germline CDR1 reads MNHEY; CDR2 reads SMNVEV (reference sequence). The CDR3 length is 14 residues. CDR3 sequence: CASSWGGMNTEAFF. Here the CDR3 DNA reads TGTGCCAGCAGTTGGGGGGGCATGAACACTGAAGCTTTCTTT.

This chain uses TRBV7-2 with TRBJ2-3, with 7 bases fitting TRBD2. The CDR3 loop spans 17 amino acids. The germline V gene encodes CDR1 SGHTA and CDR2 FQGNSA. V lost 2 bases to trimming and J lost 3 bases; unmatched junction nucleotides: 11. The CDR3 region is CASSLNRPLADTDTQYF. The CDR3 DNA reads TGTGCCAGCAGCTTAAACCGGCCTCTAGCGGATACAGATACGCAGTATTTT.

This clonotype was detected once. The J gene is TRBJ2-7, the V gene TRBV7-3, with 12 bases matching TRBD2. The CDR3 spans 18 residues. Germline-derived CDR1 and CDR2 are SGHTA and FQGTGA. Trimming at V came to 1 base and at J to 5 bases, leaving 12 bases not matched to a gene. DNA for the CDR3: TGTGCCAGCAGCTTAATCGAGAGACTAGCGGGAGAAGTTGACGAGCAGTACTTC. It is translated as CASSLIERLAGEVDEQYF.

This clonotype was observed a single time. The gene calls are TRBV7-2 and TRBJ2-1, with D perhaps being TRBD1 or TRBD2 (5 bases each). Trimming pared 5 bases from V and 8 bases from J, leaving 10 bases between. Germline V gene data show CDR1 as SGHTA and CDR2 as FQGNSA. This CDR3 has 12 residues. The CDR3 spells CASSPGRYEQFF. CDR3 nucleotides: TGTGCCAGCAGCCCGGGACGATATGAGCAGTTCTTC.

This clonotype came up a few times. The CDR3 nucleotides are TGTGCCAGCAGCGTAGGGACTAGCGTACACACAGATACGCAGTATTTT. Translated, it gives CASSVGTSVHTDTQYF. This chain joins TRBV7-2 and TRBJ2-3, with TRBD2 matching over 10 bases. Unmatched junction bases numbered 7, after V lost 5 bases and J lost 2 bases. CDR1 and CDR2 from the germline V gene are SGHTA and FQGNSA. This CDR3 spans 16 amino acids.

The J gene is TRBJ2-1, the V gene TRBV20-1, with 8 bases fitting TRBD2. Germline CDR1 and CDR2: DFQATT and SNEGSKA (reference sequence). The CDR3 covers 15 residues. The trim removed 4 bases at V and 2 bases at J, leaving 7 bases unmatched. The CDR3 loop reads CSAMSGTRTYNEQFF. In DNA form, the CDR3 reads TGCAGTGCTATGAGTGGGACTAGAACCTACAATGAGCAGTTCTTC.

The chain uses TRBV11-1 and TRBJ2-5; D gene ambiguous. Trimming stripped 2 bases from V and 5 bases from J, with 9 bases between. Germline CDR1 SGHAT, CDR2 FQDESV (reference sequence). The CDR3 runs 13 residues. Here the CDR3 reads CASSLPPAETQYF. The CDR3 DNA sequence: TGTGCCAGCAGCTTACCGCCGGCCGAGACCCAGTACTTC.

V usage is TRBV2 and J usage is TRBJ2-1; TRBD2 aligns across 10 bases. Germline V gene lookup returns CDR1 SNHLY and CDR2 FYNNEI. CDR3 length: 19 residues. Germline trimming cut 0 bases from V and 6 bases from J; bases unmatched to any gene: 14. The DNA of the CDR3 is TGTGCCAGCAGTGAAGCATATAGGGTCGGTACTAGCGGGGCCAATGAGCAGTTCTTC. As protein: CASSEAYRVGTSGANEQFF.

The chain links TRBV27 to TRBJ2-7, with 8 bases fitting TRBD2. The CDR3 loop spans 14 amino acids. Germline lookup yields CDR1 MNHEY and CDR2 SMNVEV (reference sequence). J was trimmed by 5 bases and V by 4 bases; bases with no gene match: 7. The CDR3 coding sequence is TGTGCCAGCAGTTCGGCAGCGGGAGCTGACGAGCAGTACTTC. As protein: CASSSAAGADEQYF.

V is TRBV20-1 and J is TRBJ2-5; tentatively, D is TRBD2 (7 bases). The CDR3 extends over 16 amino acids. V was pared by 0 bases and J by 0 bases, with 14 bases between. Germline-derived CDR1 and CDR2 are DFQATT and SNEGSKA (reference sequence). The CDR3 nucleotides read TGCAGTGCTAGAGATCAGGTGGGGGGGCACCAAGAGACCCAGTACTTC. As protein: CSARDQVGGHQETQYF.

The table lists this clonotype with a few counts. This chain connects TRBV27 to TRBJ2-7; TRBD1 matches at 8 bases. The CDR3 extends over 16 amino acids. The V gene's germline CDR1 is MNHEY and CDR2 SMNVEV (reference sequence). The V segment lost 3 bases and the J segment 5 bases; nucleotides outside the gene matches: 12. The CDR3 DNA is TGTGCCAGCAGTTTGTTGCGACAGGGGTATCAGGACGAGCAGTACTTC. Translated: CASSLLRQGYQDEQYF.

The genes are TRBV20-1 and TRBJ2-7; a possible D gene is TRBD2 (6 bases). This CDR3 has 14 residues. The germline V gene has CDR1 DFQATT and CDR2 SNEGSKA (reference sequence). V was cut by 3 bases and J by 3 bases, with 15 bases left in between. In nucleotides, the CDR3 is TGCAGTGCTAGCCCAACGGGACTGATCTACGAGCAGTACTTC. Its translation is CSASPTGLIYEQYF.

The chain carries TRBV20-1 and TRBJ1-1; maybe TRBD1 (5 bases). Trimming took 0 bases from V and 4 from J, leaving 15 bases between them. Germline V gene sequence: CDR1 DFQATT, CDR2 SNEGSKA (reference sequence). The CDR3 is 15 amino acids. The CDR3 spells CSARDVQGRTTEAFF. CDR3 sequence (DNA): TGCAGTGCTAGAGATGTGCAGGGCAGGACCACTGAAGCTTTCTTT.